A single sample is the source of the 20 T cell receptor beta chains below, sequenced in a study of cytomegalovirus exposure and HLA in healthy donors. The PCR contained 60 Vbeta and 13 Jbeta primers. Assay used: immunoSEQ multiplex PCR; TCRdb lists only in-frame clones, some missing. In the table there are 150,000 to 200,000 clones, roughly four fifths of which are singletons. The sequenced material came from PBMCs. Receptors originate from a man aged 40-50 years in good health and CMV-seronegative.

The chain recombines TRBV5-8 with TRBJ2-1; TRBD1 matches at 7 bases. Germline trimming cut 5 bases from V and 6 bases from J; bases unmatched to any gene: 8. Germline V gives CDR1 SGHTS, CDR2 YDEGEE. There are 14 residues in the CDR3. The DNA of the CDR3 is TGTGCCAGCAGACAGACAGGGTTGGGCAATGAGCAGTTCTTC. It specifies CASRQTGLGNEQFF.

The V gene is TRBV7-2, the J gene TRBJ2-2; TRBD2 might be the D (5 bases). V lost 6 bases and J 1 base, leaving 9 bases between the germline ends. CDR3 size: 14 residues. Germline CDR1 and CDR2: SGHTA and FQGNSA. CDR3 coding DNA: TGTGCCAGCAGAAGCGGAATGAACACCGGGGAGCTGTTTTTT. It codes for CASRSGMNTGELFF.

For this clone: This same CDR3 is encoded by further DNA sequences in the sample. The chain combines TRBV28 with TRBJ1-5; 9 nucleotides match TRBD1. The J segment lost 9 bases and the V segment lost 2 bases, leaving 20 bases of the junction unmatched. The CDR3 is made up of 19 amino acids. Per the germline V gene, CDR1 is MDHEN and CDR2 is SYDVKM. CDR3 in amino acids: CASSLDSGQGILQPRPQHF. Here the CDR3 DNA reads TGTGCCAGCAGTTTAGACAGCGGACAGGGGATTCTTCAACCCCGGCCCCAGCATTTT.

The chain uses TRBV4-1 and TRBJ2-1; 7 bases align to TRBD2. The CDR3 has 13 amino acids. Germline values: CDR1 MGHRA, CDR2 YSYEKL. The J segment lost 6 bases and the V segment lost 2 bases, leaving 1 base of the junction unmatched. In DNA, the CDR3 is TGCGCCAGCAGCCAATGGGAGGGCAATGAGCAGTTCTTC. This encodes CASSQWEGNEQFF.

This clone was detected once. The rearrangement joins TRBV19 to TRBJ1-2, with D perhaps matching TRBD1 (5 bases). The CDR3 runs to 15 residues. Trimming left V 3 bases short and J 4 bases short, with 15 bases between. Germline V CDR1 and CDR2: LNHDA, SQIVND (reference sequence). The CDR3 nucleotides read TGTGCCAGTAGTATGTCAGGGCAGGGTGGCTATGGCTACACCTTC. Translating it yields CASSMSGQGGYGYTF. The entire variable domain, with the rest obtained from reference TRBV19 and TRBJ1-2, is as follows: DGGITQSPKYLFRKEGQNVTLSCEQNLNHDAMYWYRQDPGQGLRLIYYSQIVNDFQKGDIAEGYSVSREKKESFPLTVTSAQKNPTAFYLCASSMSGQGGYGYTFGSGTRLTVV.

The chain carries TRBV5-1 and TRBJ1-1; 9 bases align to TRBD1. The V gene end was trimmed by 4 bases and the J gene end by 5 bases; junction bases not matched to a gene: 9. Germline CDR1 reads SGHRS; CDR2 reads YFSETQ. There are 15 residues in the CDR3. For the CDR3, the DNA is TGCGCCAGCAGCCCTCAAGGGACAGGGCAGACTGAAGCTTTCTTT. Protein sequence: CASSPQGTGQTEAFF.

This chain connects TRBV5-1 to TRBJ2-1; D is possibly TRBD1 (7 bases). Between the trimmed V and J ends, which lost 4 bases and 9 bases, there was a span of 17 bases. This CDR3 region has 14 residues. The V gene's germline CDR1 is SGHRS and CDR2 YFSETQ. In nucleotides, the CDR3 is TGCGCCAGCAGCCTCCTACAGGGGAGGACTGAGCAGTTCTTC. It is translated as CASSLLQGRTEQFF.

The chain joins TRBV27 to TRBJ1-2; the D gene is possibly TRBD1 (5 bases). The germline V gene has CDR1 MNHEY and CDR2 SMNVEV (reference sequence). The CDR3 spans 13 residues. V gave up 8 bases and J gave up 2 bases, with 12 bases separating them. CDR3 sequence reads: CASLGGRNYGYTF. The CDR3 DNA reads TGTGCCAGCCTCGGGGGGAGGAACTATGGCTACACCTTC.

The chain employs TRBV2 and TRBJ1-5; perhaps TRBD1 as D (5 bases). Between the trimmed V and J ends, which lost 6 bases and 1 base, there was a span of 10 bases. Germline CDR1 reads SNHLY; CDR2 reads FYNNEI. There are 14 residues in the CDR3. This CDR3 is CASRVTASNQPQHF. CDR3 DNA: TGTGCCAGCAGAGTGACAGCAAGCAATCAGCCCCAGCATTTT.

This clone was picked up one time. CDR3 sequence (DNA): TGTGCCAGCAGCTCCCCGGACACTGAAGCTTTCTTT. It specifies CASSSPDTEAFF. The V and J genes are TRBV7-9 and TRBJ1-1, with unresolved D. V gave up 4 bases and J gave up 3 bases, with 6 bases separating them. Germline loops: CDR1 SEHNR, CDR2 FQNEAQ (reference sequence). There are 12 residues in the CDR3.

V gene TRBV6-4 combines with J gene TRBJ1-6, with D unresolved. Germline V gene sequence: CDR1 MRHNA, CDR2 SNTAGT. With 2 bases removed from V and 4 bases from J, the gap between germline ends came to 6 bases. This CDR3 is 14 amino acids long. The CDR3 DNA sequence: TGTGCCAGCAGTGACGGGCAGTATAATTCACCCCTCCACTTT. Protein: CASSDGQYNSPLHF.

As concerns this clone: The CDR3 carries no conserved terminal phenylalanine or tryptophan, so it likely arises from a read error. The DNA for the CDR3 is TGTGCCTGGATGGAGGGAAATCGCGGCTACACCTCC. Encoded protein: CAWMEGNRGYTS. The chain has TRBV30 and TRBJ1-2; D unclear. The CDR3 totals 12 residues. Germline CDR1 reads GTSNPN; CDR2 reads SVGIG (reference sequence). The germline V and J ends were trimmed by 4 bases and 8 bases, with 14 bases remaining between them.

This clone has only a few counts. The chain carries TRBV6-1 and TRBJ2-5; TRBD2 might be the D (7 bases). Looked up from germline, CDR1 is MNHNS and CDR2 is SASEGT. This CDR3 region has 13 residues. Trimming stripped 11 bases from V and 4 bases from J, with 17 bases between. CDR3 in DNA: TGTGCCGGCGACGGGGGGCTAAGAGAGACCCAGTACTTC. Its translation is CAGDGGLRETQYF.

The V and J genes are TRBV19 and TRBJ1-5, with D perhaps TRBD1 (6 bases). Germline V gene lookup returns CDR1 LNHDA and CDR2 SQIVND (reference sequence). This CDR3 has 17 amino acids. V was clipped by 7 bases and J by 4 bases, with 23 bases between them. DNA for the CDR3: TGTGCCAGTACCCCCTGGTCGGCAGGGGAAGGGAATCAGCCCCAGCATTTT. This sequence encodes CASTPWSAGEGNQPQHF.

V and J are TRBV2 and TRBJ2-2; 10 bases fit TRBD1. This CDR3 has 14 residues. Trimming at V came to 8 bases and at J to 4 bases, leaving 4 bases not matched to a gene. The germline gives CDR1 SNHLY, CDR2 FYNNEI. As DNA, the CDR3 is TGTGCCAGCGGGACAGGGGTAGGCACCGGGGAGCTGTTTTTT. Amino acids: CASGTGVGTGELFF. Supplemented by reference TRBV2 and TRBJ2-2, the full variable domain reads EPEVTQTPSHQVTQMGQEVILRCVPISNHLYFYWYRQILGQKVEFLVSFYNNEISEKSEIFDDQFSVERPDGSNFTLKIRSTKLEDSAMYFCASGTGVGTGELFFGEGSRLTVL.

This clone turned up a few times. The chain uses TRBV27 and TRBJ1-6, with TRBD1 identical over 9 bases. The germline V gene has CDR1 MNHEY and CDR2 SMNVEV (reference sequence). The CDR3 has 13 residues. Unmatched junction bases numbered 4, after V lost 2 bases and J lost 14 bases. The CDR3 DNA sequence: TGTGCCAGCAGTTTACGGACAGGGGCGACCCTCCACTTT. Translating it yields CASSLRTGATLHF.

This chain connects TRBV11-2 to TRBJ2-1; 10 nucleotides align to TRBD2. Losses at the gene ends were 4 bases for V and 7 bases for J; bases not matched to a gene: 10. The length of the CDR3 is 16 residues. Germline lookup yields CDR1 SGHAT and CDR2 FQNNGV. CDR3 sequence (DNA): TGTGCCAGCAGCTACGCTAGCGGGAGTCGTTTGAATGAGCAGTTCTTC. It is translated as CASSYASGSRLNEQFF.

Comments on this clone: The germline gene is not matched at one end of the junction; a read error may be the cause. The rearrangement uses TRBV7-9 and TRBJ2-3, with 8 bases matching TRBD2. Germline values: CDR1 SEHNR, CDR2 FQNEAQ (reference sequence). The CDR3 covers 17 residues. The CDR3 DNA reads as TGTTCCAGCAGCTTATCTGGCGGACTAGCTAGCACAGATACGCAGTATTTT. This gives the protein CSSSLSGGLASTDTQYF.

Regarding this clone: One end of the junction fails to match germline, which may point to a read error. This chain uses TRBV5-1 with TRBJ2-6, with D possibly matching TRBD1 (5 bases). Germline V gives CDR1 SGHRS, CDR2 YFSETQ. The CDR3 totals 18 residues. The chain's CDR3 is CASSLTASTGSGANGLTF. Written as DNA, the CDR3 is TGCGCCAGCAGCTTGACAGCCTCCACCGGCTCTGGGGCCAACGGCCTGACTTTC.

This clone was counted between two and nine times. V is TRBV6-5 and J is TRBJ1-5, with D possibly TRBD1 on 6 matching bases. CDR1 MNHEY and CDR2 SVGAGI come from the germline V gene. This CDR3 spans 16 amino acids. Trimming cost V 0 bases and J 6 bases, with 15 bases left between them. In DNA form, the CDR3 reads TGTGCCAGCAGTTACTCGCGTCCGGGGGGCGGTCAGCCCCAGCATTTT. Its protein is CASSYSRPGGGQPQHF.